This record looks at one TCR beta chain sequence and its context. TCRdb re-called the 5' RACE reads and gives one entry per CDR3 protein, without DNA. In total, the table holds a few hundred thousand distinct CDR3 sequences. These data originate in a study of T cells expressing NK-cell markers. This CDR3 is built from 14 residues. Germline V lookup: CDR1 DFQATT, CDR2 SNEGSKA (reference sequence). The origin of this receptor is a woman between 50 and 59 years old in good health. The J gene is TRBJ2-3, the V gene TRBV20-1. Sequencing input: blood T cells: a sorted CD56 or NKG2C T cell subset, CD4+ or CD8+ T cells, or bulk PBMC T cells (not recorded which). The CDR3: CSAVSDTRPDTQYF.